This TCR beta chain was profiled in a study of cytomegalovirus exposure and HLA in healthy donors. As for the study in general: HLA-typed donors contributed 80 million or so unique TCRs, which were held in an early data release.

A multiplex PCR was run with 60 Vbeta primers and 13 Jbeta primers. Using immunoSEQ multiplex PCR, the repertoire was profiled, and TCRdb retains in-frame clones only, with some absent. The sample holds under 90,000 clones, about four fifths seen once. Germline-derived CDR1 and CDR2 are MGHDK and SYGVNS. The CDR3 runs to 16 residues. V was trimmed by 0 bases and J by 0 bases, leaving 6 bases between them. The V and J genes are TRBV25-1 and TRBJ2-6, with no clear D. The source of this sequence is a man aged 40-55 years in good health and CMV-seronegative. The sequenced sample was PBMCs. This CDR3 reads CASSEYSSSGANVLTF. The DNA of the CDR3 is TGTGCCAGCAGTGAATATAGTAGCTCTGGGGCCAACGTCCTGACTTTC.